The 5 T cell receptor beta chains given below trace back to one sample, sequenced in a study of OX40 agonist ivuxolimab in advanced cancers. Produced via immunoSEQ multiplex PCR; TCRdb's table is partial and in-frame only. This sample has about 84,000 clones; 75% to 90% occur once, and the top ten carry 0.2% to 0.25%. This material consisted of CD4+ or CD8+ T cells sorted from blood, taken in a trial of the OX40 agonist ivuxolimab. Receptor source: an adult with an advanced solid tumor such as melanoma, head and neck, liver or kidney cancer.

V gene TRBV7-9 combines with J gene TRBJ1-1; D might be TRBD1 (6 bases). This CDR3 has 13 amino acids. Trimming stripped 5 bases from V and 7 bases from J, with 14 bases between. Germline V lookup: CDR1 SEHNR, CDR2 FQNEAQ (reference sequence). CDR3 DNA: TGTGCCAGCAGCGTTCAAGGGGGGTTTGAAGCTTTCTTT. Translated: CASSVQGGFEAFF.

This clone turned up a few times. This chain links TRBV25-1 with TRBJ1-1; D remains ambiguous. The germline V gene has CDR1 MGHDK and CDR2 SYGVNS. V lost 6 bases to trimming and J lost 1 base, with 12 bases between them. The CDR3 totals 14 residues. Written as DNA, the CDR3 is TGTGCCAGCAGAAGTAATGGCCCGAACACTGAAGCTTTCTTT. Protein product: CASRSNGPNTEAFF.

This clone has a single count. The chain employs TRBV7-2 and TRBJ2-7, with 11 bases identical to TRBD2. The CDR3 length is 16 residues. V shed 5 bases and J 0 bases; nucleotides not matched to a gene: 6. CDR1 is SGHTA, CDR2 FQGNSA, per germline. CDR3 bases: TGTGCCAGCAGCCTCCTTAGCGGGAGGGCCTCCTACGAGCAGTACTTC. Translation gives CASSLLSGRASYEQYF. The variable domain in full, completed from reference TRBV7-2 and TRBJ2-7, reads GAGVSQSPSNKVTEKGKDVELRCDPISGHTALYWYRQSLGQGLEFLIYFQGNSAPDKSGLPSDRFSAERTGGSVSTLTIQRTQQEDSAVYLCASSLLSGRASYEQYFGPGTRLTVT.

The chain has TRBV14 and TRBJ1-3, with D uncertain. The CDR3 runs to 15 residues. Germline CDR1 reads SGHDN; CDR2 reads FVKESK. With 6 bases removed from V and 0 bases from J, the gap between germline ends came to 12 bases. DNA for the CDR3: TGTGCCAGCAGTCTAGGAGGGAACTCTGGAAACACCATATATTTT. It encodes CASSLGGNSGNTIYF.

The CDR3 coding sequence is TGTGCCAGCAGCACAGGACAGAAAAACACTGAAGCTTTCTTT. Protein product: CASSTGQKNTEAFF. The rearrangement links TRBV5-4 to TRBJ1-1; D is perhaps TRBD1 (6 bases). Germline values: CDR1 SGHNT, CDR2 YYREEE (reference sequence). The CDR3 runs 14 residues. The ends were cut back, 4 bases at V and 2 bases at J, with 12 bases in the middle.